Reported below is one TCR beta chain. The protocol was immunoSEQ multiplex PCR, while the TCRdb copy is restricted to in-frame clones and leaves out a portion. This table holds under 300,000 clones, around 87% found once. The sample is drawn from a study of blood T cell repertoires in COVID-19. Study overall: Specimens from acute and convalescent COVID-19 originated in the United States, Italy and Spain.

Germline V gene lookup returns CDR1 LGHNA and CDR2 YSLEER. This CDR3 has 13 amino acids. V lost 0 bases, J lost 6 bases, and 6 bases lay in between. The sequenced sample was peripheral blood. The V call is TRBV4-3, the J call TRBJ1-5, with D unclear. The sequence derives from a woman in her 70s with active or convalescent COVID-19. CDR3 in amino acids: CASSQDQVQPQHF. The CDR3 DNA follows: TGCGCCAGCAGCCAAGATCAGGTTCAGCCCCAGCATTTT.